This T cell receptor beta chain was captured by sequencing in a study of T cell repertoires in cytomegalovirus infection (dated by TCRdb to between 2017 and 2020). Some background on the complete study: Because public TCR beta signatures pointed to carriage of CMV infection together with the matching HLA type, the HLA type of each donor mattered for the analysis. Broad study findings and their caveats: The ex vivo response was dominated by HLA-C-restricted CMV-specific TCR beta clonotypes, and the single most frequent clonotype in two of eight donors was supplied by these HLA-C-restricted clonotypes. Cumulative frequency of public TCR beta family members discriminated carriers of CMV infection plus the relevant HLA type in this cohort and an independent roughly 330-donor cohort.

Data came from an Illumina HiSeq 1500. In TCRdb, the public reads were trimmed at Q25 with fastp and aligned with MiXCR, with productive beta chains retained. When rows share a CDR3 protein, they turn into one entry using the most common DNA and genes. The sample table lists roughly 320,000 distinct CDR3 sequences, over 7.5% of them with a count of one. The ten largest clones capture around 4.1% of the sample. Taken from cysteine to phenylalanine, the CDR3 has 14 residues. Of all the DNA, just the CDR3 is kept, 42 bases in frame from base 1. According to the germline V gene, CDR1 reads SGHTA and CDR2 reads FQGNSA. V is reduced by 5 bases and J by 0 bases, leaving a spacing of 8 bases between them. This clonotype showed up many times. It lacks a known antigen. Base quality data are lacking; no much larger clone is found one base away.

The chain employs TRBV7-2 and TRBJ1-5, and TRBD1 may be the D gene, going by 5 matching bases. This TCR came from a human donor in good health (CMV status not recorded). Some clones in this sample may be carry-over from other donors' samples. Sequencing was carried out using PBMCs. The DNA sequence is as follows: TGTGCCAGCAGCCAACAGGTTAGCAATCAGCCCCAGCATTTT. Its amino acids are CASSQQVSNQPQHF.